The rows below give T cell receptor beta chains drawn from one sample of a study of glioma-infiltrating T cells after dendritic cell vaccination. Using immunoSEQ multiplex PCR, the repertoire was profiled, and TCRdb retains in-frame clones only, with some absent. Among more than 55,000 clones listed, about 84% were seen once. This sample comprised blood, obtained after dendritic cell vaccination. The receptor source for this set is a human donor with glioblastoma. The CDR3 runs from the conserved cysteine through the conserved F or W. A D gene is named only where the DNA matches it firmly. For some rows the clone size is stated as once, few or many, or as a class when expanded; others skip it.

d_call	v_call	cdr3_length	clone_size	j_call	cdr3_aa	cdr3_nt
-	TRBV10-3	11	-	TRBJ1-3	CAISPGETIYF	TGTGCCATCAGTCCTGGGGAGACCATATATTTT
TRBD1	TRBV30	15	-	TRBJ2-7	CAWTPPGTGVHEQYF	TGTGCCTGGACCCCCCCAGGGACAGGGGTCCACGAGCAGTACTTC
-	TRBV9	16	-	TRBJ2-2	CASSTRQGGDTGELFF	TGTGCCAGCAGCACCCGCCAGGGGGGAGACACCGGGGAGCTGTTTTTT
-	TRBV7-2	15	-	TRBJ1-1	CASSFQGRGNTEAFF	TGTGCCAGCAGCTTCCAGGGGAGGGGGAACACTGAAGCTTTCTTT
TRBD1	TRBV4-1	15	few	TRBJ2-5	CASSREDRAQETQYF	TGCGCCAGCAGCCGCGAAGACAGGGCCCAAGAGACCCAGTACTTC
-	TRBV6-5	14	-	TRBJ1-5	CASSARRLNQPQHF	TGTGCCAGCAGTGCGAGGCGGCTCAATCAGCCCCAGCATTTT
-	TRBV13	13	-	TRBJ2-1	CASSSLAVNEQFF	TGTGCCAGCAGTTCTTTAGCCGTCAATGAGCAGTTCTTC
TRBD2	TRBV6-6	16	-	TRBJ2-1	CASSYLGLAGENEQFF	TGTGCCAGCAGTTACCTGGGACTAGCGGGGGAAAATGAGCAGTTCTTC
-	TRBV6-5	15	-	TRBJ1-2	CASSFFIGGTYGYTF	TGTGCCAGCAGTTTCTTTATCGGGGGGACCTATGGCTACACCTTC
TRBD1	TRBV25-1	15	-	TRBJ2-5	CASSAEGARVETQYF	TGTGCCAGCAGTGCTGAGGGGGCACGGGTAGAGACCCAGTACTTC
-	TRBV10-3	14	-	TRBJ2-6	CAISGRGGANVLTF	TGTGCCATCAGTGGACGAGGTGGGGCCAACGTCCTGACTTTC
-	TRBV11-3	12	-	TRBJ2-5	CASSAGQETQYF	TGTGCCAGCAGCGCCGGGCAAGAGACCCAGTACTTC
-	TRBV2	18	-	TRBJ1-2	CASSESGPGRGGNYGYTF	TGTGCCAGCAGTGAATCCGGGCCGGGGAGGGGGGGGAACTATGGCTACACCTTC
TRBD1	TRBV2	15	few	TRBJ1-4	CASSVDRATNEKLFF	TGTGCCAGCAGTGTAGACAGGGCAACTAATGAAAAACTGTTTTTT
-	TRBV5-1	14	-	TRBJ2-3	CASSYGTASDTQYF	TGCGCCAGCAGCTACGGGACTGCCTCAGATACGCAGTATTTT
-	TRBV15	15	once	TRBJ1-3	CATSRDTYSGNTIYF	TGTGCCACCAGCCGGGACACTTACTCTGGAAACACCATATATTTT
TRBD2	TRBV27	16	-	TRBJ2-5	CASSSLRGGASETQYF	TGTGCCAGCAGTTCCCTCCGCGGGGGGGCGTCCGAGACCCAGTACTTC